This TCR beta chain was obtained from a study of beta chain features in type 1 diabetes. Overall study results and limits: In all four CD4+ subsets, TCRB CDR3 length was significantly, moderately reduced in type 1 diabetes. A potential PCR bias toward shorter templates would be equal in patient and control samples.

The CDR3 contains 14 residues. Germline CDR1 reads SGHRS; CDR2 reads YFSETQ. Between the trimmed V and J ends, which lost 3 bases and 6 bases, there was a span of 16 bases. This clone was counted between two and nine times. The antigen is not known. Every bit of the isolated RNA underwent reverse transcription, so sequencing read expressed TCRB transcripts. Some clones are missing from TCRdb's copy, which holds only in-frame ones; the method was immunoSEQ multiplex PCR. The data hold roughly 730,000 clones, with about an eighth observed a single time. The sequence was collected from a man aged 18 to 29 with type 1 diabetes. Sequenced input: naive CD4+ T cells from blood. The chain is built from TRBV5-1 and TRBJ2-7; D may be TRBD1 (6 bases). The CDR3 coding sequence is TGCGCCAGCAGCTCTCACAGGGAACGTCCCGAGCAGTACTTC. The encoded protein is CASSSHRERPEQYF.